Shown below are 23 T cell receptor beta chains from a single sample sequenced in a study of cytomegalovirus exposure and HLA in healthy donors. Amplification used 60 Vbeta primers and 13 Jbeta primers. Sequencing was performed with immunoSEQ multiplex PCR; in TCRdb, only in-frame clones are kept and a portion is missing. Here the sample spans approximately 100,000 clones, 74% being singletons. Sequenced input: PBMCs. The receptors here all came from a man aged 50 or older in good health and CMV-seropositive.

This chain connects TRBV6-1 to TRBJ1-2, with D unclear. The CDR3 spans 11 residues. V was cut by 7 bases and J by 2 bases, with 5 bases left in between. The germline V gene has CDR1 MNHNS and CDR2 SASEGT. CDR3 coding DNA: TGTGCCAGCACATCCAACTATGGCTACACCTTC. Translation: CASTSNYGYTF.

The chain couples TRBV11-2 to TRBJ2-2, with 7 nucleotides matching TRBD2. CDR1 is SGHAT, CDR2 FQNNGV, per germline. V dropped 1 base and J dropped 4; count of bases not matched to a gene: 3. The CDR3 loop spans 15 amino acids. The CDR3 bases are TGTGCCAGCAGCTTAGTGGGGGGGGGCACCGGGGAGCTGTTTTTT. Amino acid sequence: CASSLVGGGTGELFF.

The CDR3 DNA reads as TGCGCCAGCAGCTATGTGACTAGCGATAGCTCCTACGAGCAGTACTTC. This codes for CASSYVTSDSSYEQYF. The V and J genes are TRBV5-1 and TRBJ2-7, with 8 bases that match TRBD2. The CDR3 is 16 amino acids. Germline V CDR1 and CDR2: SGHRS, YFSETQ. With 3 bases clipped from V and 0 bases from J, the junction kept 8 bases outside the gene matches.

The chain employs TRBV25-1 and TRBJ1-1; D is perhaps TRBD1 (5 bases). Germline V gene data show CDR1 as MGHDK and CDR2 as SYGVNS. Trimming cost V 9 bases and J 1 base, with 18 bases left between them. The CDR3 has 15 residues. The CDR3 is CASRSKGAQNTEAFF. The CDR3 nucleotides read TGTGCCAGTAGGTCTAAAGGGGCTCAGAACACTGAAGCTTTCTTT.

The rearrangement links TRBV7-9 to TRBJ2-2; no definite D call. The CDR3 is 13 amino acids. Trimming cost V 6 bases and J 1 base, with 6 bases left between them. Germline loops: CDR1 SEHNR, CDR2 FQNEAQ (reference sequence). DNA for the CDR3: TGTGCCAGCAGACTCCTGAACACCGGGGAGCTGTTTTTT. This sequence encodes CASRLLNTGELFF.

The V and J genes are TRBV5-1 and TRBJ2-7; 9 bases are shared with TRBD2. V shed 0 bases, J shed 3 bases, and the junction held 7 bases outside the gene matches. From germline, CDR1 is SGHRS and CDR2 YFSETQ. This CDR3 has 16 amino acids. The CDR3 is CASSLVTGREGYEQYF. The CDR3 DNA reads TGCGCCAGCAGCTTGGTCACAGGGCGGGAGGGCTACGAGCAGTACTTC.

The chain links TRBV5-1 to TRBJ2-1; TRBD1 matches 12 bases. The V and J ends lost 4 bases and 9 bases, in that order; junction bases with no gene match: 11. CDR1 SGHRS and CDR2 YFSETQ come from the germline V gene. This CDR3 contains 16 residues. Here the CDR3 reads CASSPEGTGGHGEQFF. The DNA for the CDR3 is TGCGCCAGCAGCCCGGAAGGGACAGGGGGCCATGGTGAGCAGTTCTTC.

The V call is TRBV14, the J call TRBJ2-3; D might be TRBD1 (6 bases). The CDR3 extends over 14 amino acids. Germline V gene sequence: CDR1 SGHDN, CDR2 FVKESK. V was cut by 5 bases and J by 4 bases, with 13 bases left in between. CDR3 DNA: TGTGCCAGCAGCTTGGGGGCTGGCTCAGATACGCAGTATTTT. It is translated as CASSLGAGSDTQYF.

The genes are TRBV4-1 and TRBJ2-1, with 12 bases fitting TRBD2. Germline assignment: CDR1 MGHRA and CDR2 YSYEKL. The CDR3 contains 15 residues. V was pared by 5 bases and J by 8 bases, with 7 bases of the junction left unmatched. The CDR3 sequence: CASSYTSGRFHEQFF. The CDR3 region has the DNA TGCGCCAGCAGCTACACTAGCGGGAGGTTCCATGAGCAGTTCTTC.

This clone was seen only once. DNA for the CDR3: TGTGCCAGCAGCCAAGATGGGACAGGGTTGGGCGATACGCAGTATTTT. It is translated as CASSQDGTGLGDTQYF. This chain uses TRBV4-2 with TRBJ2-3; 9 bases align to TRBD1. This CDR3 has 16 residues. From germline, CDR1 is LGHNA and CDR2 YNFKEQ. Losses at the gene ends were 0 bases for V and 6 bases for J; bases not matched to a gene: 7.

A few counts support this clone. The chain joins TRBV2 to TRBJ2-1; 10 nucleotides agree with TRBD1. Losses at the gene ends were 3 bases for V and 3 bases for J; bases not matched to a gene: 2. This CDR3 contains 15 residues. Germline loops: CDR1 SNHLY, CDR2 FYNNEI. The CDR3 sequence: CASSDRTGGYNEQFF. CDR3 in DNA: TGTGCCAGCAGTGACCGGACAGGGGGCTACAATGAGCAGTTCTTC.

The chain links TRBV25-1 to TRBJ2-7, with 9 bases fitting TRBD1. Germline assignment: CDR1 MGHDK and CDR2 SYGVNS. The CDR3 covers 15 residues. V lost 3 bases, J lost 5 bases, and 8 bases stayed unmatched. The CDR3 DNA reads as TGTGCCAGCAGTGACTCTGGGACAGGGATCGACGAGCAGTACTTC. Amino acid sequence: CASSDSGTGIDEQYF.

The CDR3, as DNA: TGCGCCAGCAGCTTGGACATCTACGAGCAGTACTTC. Translated, it gives CASSLDIYEQYF. The gene calls are TRBV5-1 and TRBJ2-7, with D unresolved. The CDR3 is 12 amino acids. In germline, CDR1 is SGHRS, CDR2 YFSETQ. Between the trimmed V and J ends, which lost 0 bases and 3 bases, there was a span of 4 bases.

The CDR3 spells CASSAGLAGSYEQYF. The CDR3 coding sequence is TGTGCCAGCAGCGCGGGACTAGCGGGAAGTTACGAGCAGTACTTC. The J gene is TRBJ2-7, the V gene TRBV5-5, with TRBD2 identical over 13 bases. CDR3 size: 15 residues. The V gene end was trimmed by 4 bases and the J gene end by 4 bases; junction bases not matched to a gene: 5. CDR1 and CDR2 (germline): SGHKS, YYEKEE (reference sequence).

The sample holds one count of this clone. The chain combines TRBV28 with TRBJ1-1; no reliable D call. V dropped 2 bases and J dropped 8 bases, with 6 bases sitting between them. There are 11 residues in the CDR3. Germline loops: CDR1 MDHEN, CDR2 SYDVKM. The CDR3 DNA reads as TGTGCCAGCAGTTTACGCGGGGAAGCTTTCTTT. Amino acids: CASSLRGEAFF.

The V call is TRBV9, the J call TRBJ2-1; 10 bases agree with TRBD2. The germline gives CDR1 SGDLS, CDR2 YYNGEE. The CDR3 loop spans 16 amino acids. Germline trimming cut 3 bases from V and 6 bases from J; bases unmatched to any gene: 9. CDR3: CASSDPGSGRGNEQFF. Here the CDR3 DNA reads TGTGCCAGCAGCGACCCCGGCAGCGGGAGGGGCAATGAGCAGTTCTTC.

With regard to this clone: Germline is not matched at one junction end, which may reflect a read error. Other DNA sequences within the sample encode an identical CDR3. The chain joins TRBV5-8 to TRBJ1-1, with a weak D call TRBD1 (6 bases). The CDR3 runs to 16 residues. The germline V gene has CDR1 SGHTS and CDR2 YDEGEE. The CDR3: CASSGSSGQTAAEAFF. In DNA, the CDR3 is TGTGCCAGCAGCGGGTCCTCCGGACAGACGGCGGCTGAAGCCTTCTTT. Variable domain in full (rest from reference TRBV5-8 and TRBJ1-1): EAGVTQSPTHLIKTRGQQATLRCSPISGHTSVYWYQQALGLGLQFLLWYDEGEERNRGNFPPRFSGRQFPNYSSELNVNALELEDSALYLCASSGSSGQTAAEAFFGQGTRLTVV.

This clone was found a few times. This rearrangement joins TRBV30 to TRBJ2-1; a possible D gene is TRBD2 (7 bases). This CDR3 spans 16 amino acids. CDR1 GTSNPN and CDR2 SVGIG come from the germline V gene (reference sequence). The V and J ends lost 1 base and 4 bases respectively, with 17 bases between them. The CDR3 here is CAWSGALKGGYNEQFF. The DNA for the CDR3 is TGTGCCTGGAGTGGGGCATTGAAGGGGGGGTACAATGAGCAGTTCTTC.

This sequence joins TRBV5-1 and TRBJ2-1; 8 bases align to TRBD2. V was pared by 4 bases and J by 1 base, with 7 bases of the junction left unmatched. The CDR3 extends over 16 amino acids. Germline loops: CDR1 SGHRS, CDR2 YFSETQ. The chain's CDR3 is CASSISGSQSYNEQFF. CDR3 bases: TGCGCCAGCAGCATAAGCGGGAGCCAATCCTACAATGAGCAGTTCTTC.

V is TRBV29-1 and J is TRBJ1-2, with no clear D. CDR1 is SQVTM and CDR2 is ANQGSEA in the germline V gene. CDR3 length: 14 residues. Trimming pared 4 bases from V and 8 bases from J, leaving 20 bases between. DNA of the CDR3: TGCAGCGTTGGATGGCCCAATCCCAAAGAAGGCTACACCTTC. This translates into CSVGWPNPKEGYTF.

This clone was recorded many times. The rearrangement joins TRBV19 to TRBJ1-1, with TRBD1 as a possible D gene (5 bases). Germline V gene sequence: CDR1 LNHDA, CDR2 SQIVND (reference sequence). The V end lost 5 bases, the J end lost 5 bases, and 15 bases lay between the germline ends. The CDR3 length is 14 residues. DNA for the CDR3: TGTGCCAGTAGTGGGGCGGGAATGGAGACTGAAGCTTTCTTT. Translating it yields CASSGAGMETEAFF.

This chain uses TRBV27 with TRBJ2-6; 7 bases are a match to TRBD2. Trimming at V came to 2 bases and at J to 4 bases, leaving 11 bases not matched to a gene. CDR3 length: 18 residues. CDR1 is MNHEY, CDR2 SMNVEV, per germline (reference sequence). The CDR3 loop is CASSLKILGGAGANVLTF. As DNA, the CDR3 is TGTGCCAGCAGTTTAAAGATCTTGGGAGGGGCCGGGGCCAACGTCCTGACTTTC.

J is TRBJ1-1 and V is TRBV10-3; D uncertain. Trimming stripped 3 bases from V and 9 bases from J, with 17 bases between. Germline-derived CDR1 and CDR2 are ENHRY and SYGVKD. There are 14 residues in the CDR3. CDR3 in amino acids: CAISDDDTGIKAFF. The CDR3 DNA follows: TGTGCCATCAGTGACGACGACACGGGGATCAAAGCTTTCTTT.